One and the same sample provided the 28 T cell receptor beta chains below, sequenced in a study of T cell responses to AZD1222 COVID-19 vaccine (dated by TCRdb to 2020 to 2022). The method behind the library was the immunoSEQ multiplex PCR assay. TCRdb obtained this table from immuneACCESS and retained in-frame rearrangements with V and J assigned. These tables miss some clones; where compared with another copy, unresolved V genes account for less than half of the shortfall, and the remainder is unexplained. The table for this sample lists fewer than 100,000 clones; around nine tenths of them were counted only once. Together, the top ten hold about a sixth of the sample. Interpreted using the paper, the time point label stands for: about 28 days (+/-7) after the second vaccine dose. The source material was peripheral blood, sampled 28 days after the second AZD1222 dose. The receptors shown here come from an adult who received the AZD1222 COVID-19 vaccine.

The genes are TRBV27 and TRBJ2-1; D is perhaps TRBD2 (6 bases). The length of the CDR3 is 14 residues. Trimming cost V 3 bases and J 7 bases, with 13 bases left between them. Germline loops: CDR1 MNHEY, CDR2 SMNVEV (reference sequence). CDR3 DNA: TGTGCCAGCAGTTTGACTAGGGCTCGGAATGAGCAGTTCTTC. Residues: CASSLTRARNEQFF.

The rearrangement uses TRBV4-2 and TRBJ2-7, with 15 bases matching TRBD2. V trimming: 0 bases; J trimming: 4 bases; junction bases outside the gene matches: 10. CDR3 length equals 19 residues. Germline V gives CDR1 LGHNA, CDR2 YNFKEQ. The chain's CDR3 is CASSQDLEGLAGGWYEQYF. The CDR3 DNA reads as TGTGCCAGCAGCCAAGATCTCGAGGGACTAGCGGGAGGTTGGTACGAGCAGTACTTC.

The CDR3 is CASSLVPTGELFF. In DNA, the CDR3 is TGCGCCAGCAGCTTGGTCCCCACCGGGGAGCTGTTTTTT. V usage is TRBV5-1 and J usage is TRBJ2-2, with D hard to call. V lost 0 bases and J 4 bases, leaving 4 bases between the germline ends. Germline lookup yields CDR1 SGHRS and CDR2 YFSETQ. This CDR3 is 13 amino acids long.

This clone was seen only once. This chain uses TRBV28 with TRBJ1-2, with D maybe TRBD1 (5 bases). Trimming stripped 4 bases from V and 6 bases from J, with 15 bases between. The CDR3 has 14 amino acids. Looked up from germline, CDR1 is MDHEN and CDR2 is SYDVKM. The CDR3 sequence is CASSWSPGGDGYTF. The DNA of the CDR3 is TGTGCCAGCAGTTGGTCCCCGGGGGGGGATGGCTACACCTTC.

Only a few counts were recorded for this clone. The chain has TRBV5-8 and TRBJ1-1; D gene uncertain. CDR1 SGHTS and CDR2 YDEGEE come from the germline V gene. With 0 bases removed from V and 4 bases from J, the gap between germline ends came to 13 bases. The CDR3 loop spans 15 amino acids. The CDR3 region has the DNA TGTGCCAGCAGCTTGGCAGCGTCCGGTGCCACTGAAGCTTTCTTT. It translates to CASSLAASGATEAFF.

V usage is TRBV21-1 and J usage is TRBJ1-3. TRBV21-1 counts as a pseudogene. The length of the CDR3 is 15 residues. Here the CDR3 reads CASTRGGAVGNTIYF. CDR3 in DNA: TGTGCCAGCACCCGGGGGGGGGCGGTTGGAAACACCATATATTTT.

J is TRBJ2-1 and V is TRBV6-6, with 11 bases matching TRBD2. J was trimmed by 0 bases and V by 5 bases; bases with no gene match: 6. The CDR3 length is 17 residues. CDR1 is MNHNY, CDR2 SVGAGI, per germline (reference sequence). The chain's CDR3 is CASSRELAGDSYNEQFF. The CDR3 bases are TGTGCCAGCAGTCGAGAACTAGCGGGAGACTCCTACAATGAGCAGTTCTTC.

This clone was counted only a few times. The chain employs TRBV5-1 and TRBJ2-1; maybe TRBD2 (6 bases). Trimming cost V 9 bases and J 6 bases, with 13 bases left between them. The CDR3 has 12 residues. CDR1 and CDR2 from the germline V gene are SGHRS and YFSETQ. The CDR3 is CATRGGTNEQFF. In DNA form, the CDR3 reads TGCGCCACCCGGGGAGGTACCAATGAGCAGTTCTTC.

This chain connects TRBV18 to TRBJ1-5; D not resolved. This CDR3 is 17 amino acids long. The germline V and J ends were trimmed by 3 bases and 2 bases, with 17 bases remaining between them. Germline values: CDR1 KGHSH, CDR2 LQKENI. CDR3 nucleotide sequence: TGTGCCAGCTCACCCCTAGGTGGCGGTACGGGCAATCAGCCCCAGCATTTT. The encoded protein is CASSPLGGGTGNQPQHF.

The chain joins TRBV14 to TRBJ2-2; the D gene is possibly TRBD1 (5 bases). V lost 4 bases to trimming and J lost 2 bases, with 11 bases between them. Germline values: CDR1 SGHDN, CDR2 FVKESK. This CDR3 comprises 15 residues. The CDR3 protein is CASSRQPSNTGELFF. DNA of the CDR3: TGTGCCAGCAGCCGACAGCCGTCAAACACCGGGGAGCTGTTTTTT.

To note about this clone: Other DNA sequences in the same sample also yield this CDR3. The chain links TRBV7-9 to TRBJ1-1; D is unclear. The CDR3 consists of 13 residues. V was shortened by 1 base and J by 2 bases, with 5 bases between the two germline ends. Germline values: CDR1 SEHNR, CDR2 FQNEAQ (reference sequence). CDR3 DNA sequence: TGTGCCAGCAGCTTAGTGGGCAACACTGAAGCTTTCTTT. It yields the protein CASSLVGNTEAFF.

CDR3 residues: CAISGQGYGYTF. The CDR3 nucleotides read TGTGCCATCTCGGGGCAGGGTTATGGCTACACCTTC. The rearrangement uses TRBV19 and TRBJ1-2, with D possibly being TRBD1 (5 bases). CDR3 length equals 12 residues. CDR1 is LNHDA and CDR2 is SQIVND in the germline V gene (reference sequence). Trimming pared 10 bases from V and 5 bases from J, leaving 14 bases between.

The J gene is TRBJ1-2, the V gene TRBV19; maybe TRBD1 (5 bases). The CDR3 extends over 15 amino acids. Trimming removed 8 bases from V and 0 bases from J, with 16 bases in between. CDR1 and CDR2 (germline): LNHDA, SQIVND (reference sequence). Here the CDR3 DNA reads TGTGCCAGTCAGCGGGGGGTACCTACTAACTATGGCTACACCTTC. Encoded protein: CASQRGVPTNYGYTF.

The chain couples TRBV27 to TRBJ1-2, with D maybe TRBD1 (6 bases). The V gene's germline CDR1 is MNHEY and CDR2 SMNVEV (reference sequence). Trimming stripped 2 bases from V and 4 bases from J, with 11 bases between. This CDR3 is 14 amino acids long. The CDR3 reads CASSLAGEPYGYTF. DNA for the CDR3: TGTGCCAGCAGTTTAGCAGGGGAGCCCTATGGCTACACCTTC.

The CDR3 protein is CASSRLDTQYF. The DNA for the CDR3 is TGTGCCAGCAGCCGACTAGACACGCAGTATTTT. The chain recombines TRBV6-2 or TRBV6-3 with TRBJ2-3, with a possible D match to TRBD2 (6 bases). Germline V gene sequence: CDR1 MNHEY, CDR2 SVGEGT. The CDR3 has 11 residues. Trimming stripped 6 bases from V and 9 bases from J, with 10 bases between.

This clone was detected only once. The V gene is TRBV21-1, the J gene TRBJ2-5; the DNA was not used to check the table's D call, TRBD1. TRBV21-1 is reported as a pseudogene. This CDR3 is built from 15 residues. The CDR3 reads CASSKGEGQGETQYF. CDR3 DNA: TGTGCCAGCAGCAAAGGGGAAGGACAGGGGGAGACCCAGTACTTC.

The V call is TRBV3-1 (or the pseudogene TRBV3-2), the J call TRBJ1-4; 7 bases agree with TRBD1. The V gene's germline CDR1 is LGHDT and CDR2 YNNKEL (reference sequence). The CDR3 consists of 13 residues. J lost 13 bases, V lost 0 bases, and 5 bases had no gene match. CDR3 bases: TGTGCCAGCAGCCAAGACAGGGGGAGCGGACTGTTTTTT. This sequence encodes CASSQDRGSGLFF.

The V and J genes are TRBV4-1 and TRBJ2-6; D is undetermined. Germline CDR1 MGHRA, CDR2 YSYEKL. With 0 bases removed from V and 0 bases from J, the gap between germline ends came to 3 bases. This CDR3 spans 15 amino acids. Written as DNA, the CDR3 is TGCGCCAGCAGCCAAGACAGCTCTGGGGCCAACGTCCTGACTTTC. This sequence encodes CASSQDSSGANVLTF.

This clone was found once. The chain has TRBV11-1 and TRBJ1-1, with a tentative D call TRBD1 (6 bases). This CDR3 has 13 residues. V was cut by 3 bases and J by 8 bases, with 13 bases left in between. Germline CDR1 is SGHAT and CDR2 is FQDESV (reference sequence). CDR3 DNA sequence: TGTGCCAGCAGCTTTGTACGCGACAGGGAAGCTTTCTTT. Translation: CASSFVRDREAFF.

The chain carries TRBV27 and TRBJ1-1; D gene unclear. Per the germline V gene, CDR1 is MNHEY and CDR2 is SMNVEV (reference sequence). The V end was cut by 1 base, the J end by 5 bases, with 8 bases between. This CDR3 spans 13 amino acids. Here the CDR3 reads CASSLYKGTEAFF. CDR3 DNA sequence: TGTGCCAGCAGTTTATACAAGGGAACTGAAGCTTTCTTT.

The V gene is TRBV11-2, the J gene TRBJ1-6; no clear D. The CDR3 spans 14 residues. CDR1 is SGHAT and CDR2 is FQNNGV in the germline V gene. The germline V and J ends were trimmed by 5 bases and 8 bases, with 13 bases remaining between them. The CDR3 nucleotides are TGTGCCAGCAGCCCTAGTCCCGGGTATTCACCCCTCCACTTT. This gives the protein CASSPSPGYSPLHF.

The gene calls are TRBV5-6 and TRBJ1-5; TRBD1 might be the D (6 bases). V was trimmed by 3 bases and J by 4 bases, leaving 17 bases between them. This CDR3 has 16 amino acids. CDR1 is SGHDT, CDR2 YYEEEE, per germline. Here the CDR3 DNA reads TGTGCCAGCAGCTGGGGCCGGGGGCAATGGAATCAGCCCCAGCATTTT. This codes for CASSWGRGQWNQPQHF.

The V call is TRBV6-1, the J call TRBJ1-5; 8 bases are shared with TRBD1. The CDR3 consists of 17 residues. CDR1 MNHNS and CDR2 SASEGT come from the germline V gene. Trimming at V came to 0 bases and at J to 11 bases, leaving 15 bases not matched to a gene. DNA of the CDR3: TGTGCCAGCAGTGAAGCGCTTCGGGGACAGGACCCCGTGGCCCAGCATTTT. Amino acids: CASSEALRGQDPVAQHF.

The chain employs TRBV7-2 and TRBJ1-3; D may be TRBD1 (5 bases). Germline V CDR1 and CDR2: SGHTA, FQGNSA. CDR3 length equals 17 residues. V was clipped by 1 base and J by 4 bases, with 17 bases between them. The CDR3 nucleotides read TGTGCCAGCAGCTTAGGTCGTTGGCTCGAGGGGGGAAACACCATATATTTT. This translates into CASSLGRWLEGGNTIYF.

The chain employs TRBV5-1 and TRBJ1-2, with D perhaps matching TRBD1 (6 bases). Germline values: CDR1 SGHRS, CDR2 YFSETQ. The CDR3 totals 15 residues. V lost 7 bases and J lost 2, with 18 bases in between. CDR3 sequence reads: CASGVGGQPNYGYTF. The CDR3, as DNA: TGCGCCAGCGGTGTCGGGGGCCAACCCAACTATGGCTACACCTTC. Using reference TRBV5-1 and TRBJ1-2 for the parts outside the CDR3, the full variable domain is KAGVTQTPRYLIKTRGQQVTLSCSPISGHRSVSWYQQTPGQGLQFLFEYFSETQRNKGNFPGRFSGRQFSNSRSEMNVSTLELGDSALYLCASGVGGQPNYGYTFGSGTRLTVV.

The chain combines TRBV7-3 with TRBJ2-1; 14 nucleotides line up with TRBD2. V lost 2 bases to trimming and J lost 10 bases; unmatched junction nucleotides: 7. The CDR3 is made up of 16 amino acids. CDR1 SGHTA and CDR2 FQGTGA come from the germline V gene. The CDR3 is CASSLGGTSGSVEQFF. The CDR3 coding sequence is TGTGCCAGCAGCTTAGGTGGGACTAGCGGGAGTGTGGAGCAGTTCTTC.

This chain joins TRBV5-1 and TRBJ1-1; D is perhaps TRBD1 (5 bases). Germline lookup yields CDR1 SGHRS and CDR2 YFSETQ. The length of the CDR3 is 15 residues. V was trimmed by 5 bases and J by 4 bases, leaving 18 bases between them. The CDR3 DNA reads TGCGCCAGCAGTGGTCTGGCACCCGGGACCACTGAAGCTTTCTTT. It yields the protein CASSGLAPGTTEAFF.

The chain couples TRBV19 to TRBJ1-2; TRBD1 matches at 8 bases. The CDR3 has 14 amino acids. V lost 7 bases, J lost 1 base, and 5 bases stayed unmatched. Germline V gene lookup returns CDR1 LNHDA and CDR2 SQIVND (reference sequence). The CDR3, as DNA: TGTGCCAGTACCCCGACAGGGGATAACTATGGCTACACCTTC. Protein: CASTPTGDNYGYTF.